The 18 T cell receptor beta chains reported below all come from one sample, sequenced in a study of T cell clonality in common variable immunodeficiency. Study observations and caveats: Common variable immunodeficiency TCR beta sequences reportedly had fewer deletions and N-nucleotide insertions.

Profiled with immunoSEQ multiplex PCR; TCRdb holds only in-frame clones, not every one. The repertoire consists of 25,000 to 30,000 clones, none detected only once. No antigen has been assigned to these receptors. Material: peripheral blood mononuclear cells. These receptors came from a human donor with common variable immunodeficiency.

This clone was counted at least ten times. With the read ending 3 residues before the CDR3 end, the germline J gene is used to fill in that end. The gene calls are TRBV2 and TRBJ2-1; tentatively, D is TRBD2 (7 bases). Per germline, CDR1 SNHLY and CDR2 FYNNEI. V was clipped by 7 bases and J by 2 bases, with 15 bases between them. The length of the CDR3 is 15 residues. Incomplete CDR3 DNA: TGTGCCAGCAACCAAGGGGGGGGGCCCTACAATGAG. Protein product: CASNQGGGPYNE. The full CDR3 sequence reads CASNQGGGPYNEQFF.

This clone was seen only a few times. The CDR3 loop reads CASSLVGTAGEKLFF. The part of the CDR3 DNA that was read is TGTGCCAGCAGCTTAGTGGGTACGGCGGGTGAAAAA. The V and J genes are TRBV7-8 and TRBJ1-4; D is ambiguous. The read finishes 3 residues shy of the CDR3 end, and the germline J gene is used to complete it. This CDR3 has 15 residues. Germline V CDR1 and CDR2: SGHVS, FQNEAQ. Trimming took 1 base from V and 7 from J, leaving 13 bases between them.

There are a few counts of this clone. The read terminates 3 residues ahead of where the CDR3 ends, so the germline J gene completes it. The chain joins TRBV6-2 or TRBV6-3 to TRBJ2-5; weak D call: TRBD1 (6 bases). There are 16 residues in the CDR3. V lost 7 bases to trimming and J lost 4 bases, with 22 bases between them. CDR1 and CDR2 (germline): MNHEY, SVGEGT. The CDR3 loop is CASIQLPGRGSETQYF. Partial CDR3 DNA: TGTGCCAGCATCCAGTTACCCGGCAGGGGATCAGAGACC.

This clone showed up just a few times. The CDR3 end falls 3 residues outside the read, so it is completed with the germline J gene. The V call is TRBV7-6, the J call TRBJ1-6; a weak D match, TRBD1 (5 bases). V lost 0 bases and J 7 bases, leaving 10 bases between the germline ends. The germline CDR1 and CDR2 sequences are SGHVS and FNYEAQ. CDR3 length: 15 amino acids. The CDR3 bases that were read are TGTGCCAGCAGCTTAGCGCCTGCAGGGAATTCACCC. Translated: CASSLAPAGNSP. In full, the CDR3 is CASSLAPAGNSPLHF.

This clone was counted ten times or more. The CDR3 goes on 3 residues after the read ends, and that part is filled in from the germline J gene. The chain combines TRBV7-3 with TRBJ1-4; 9 nucleotides align to TRBD1. The J segment lost 8 bases and the V segment lost 5 bases, leaving 6 bases of the junction unmatched. Germline assignment: CDR1 SGHTA and CDR2 FQGTGA. The CDR3 has 14 amino acids. The CDR3 bases that were read are TGTGCCAGCAGCCGGGACAGGGATTTGGAAAAA. Residues: CASSRDRDLEK. The whole CDR3 protein is CASSRDRDLEKLFF.

This clone was recorded at least ten times. The part of the CDR3 DNA that was read is TGTGCCAGCAGCTCTTCGCACGGGGCCAAAAACATT. The encoded protein is CASSSSHGAKNI. The entire CDR3 reads CASSSSHGAKNIQYF. V and J are TRBV7-8 and TRBJ2-4, with D uncertain. The CDR3 extends 3 residues past the end of the read, so its final part is completed from the germline J gene. The ends were cut back, 4 bases at V and 1 base at J, with 11 bases in the middle. Germline V gene sequence: CDR1 SGHVS, CDR2 FQNEAQ. The CDR3 contains 15 residues.

This clone was seen more than once but under ten times. CDR3 region: CSASRGYVNTEAFF. The part of the CDR3 DNA that was read is TGCAGTGCTAGCAGGGGGTATGTGAACACTGAA. The rearrangement joins TRBV20-1 to TRBJ1-1; 7 nucleotides match TRBD1. The CDR3 end is not reached by the read, which stops 3 residues before it; the germline J gene fills it in. J was trimmed by 0 bases and V by 3 bases; bases with no gene match: 4. CDR1 and CDR2 from the germline V gene are DFQATT and SNEGSKA (reference sequence). There are 14 residues in the CDR3.

There are many counts of this clone. The read gets to within 3 residues of the CDR3 end, and the germline J gene fills in the rest. The rearrangement links TRBV6-1 to TRBJ2-3; D might be TRBD2 (5 bases). Germline V gene lookup returns CDR1 MNHNS and CDR2 SASEGT. Trimming pared 2 bases from V and 0 bases from J, leaving 9 bases between. This CDR3 is 15 amino acids long. CDR3 DNA (partial): TGTGCCAGCAGTGAACCAGCGGTTAGCACAGATACG. It is translated as CASSEPAVSTDT. From start to end, the CDR3 is CASSEPAVSTDTQYF.

This clone was counted between two and nine times. The sequenced CDR3 bases are TGTGCCAGCAGCTTAAGACAGACGAACACTGAA. Encoded protein: CASSLRQTNTE. The full-length CDR3 reads as CASSLRQTNTEAFF. The gene calls are TRBV7-9 and TRBJ1-1; TRBD1 is a possible D gene (5 bases). The CDR3 goes on 3 residues after the read ends, and that part is filled in from the germline J gene. Germline values: CDR1 SEHNR, CDR2 FQNEAQ (reference sequence). Trimming took 2 bases from V and 1 from J, leaving 8 bases between them. The CDR3 covers 14 residues.

In this sample, this clone turned up a few times. The CDR3 goes on 3 residues after the read ends, and that part is filled in from the germline J gene. The chain is built from TRBV20-1 and TRBJ2-3; weak D call: TRBD2 (6 bases). V lost 6 bases, J lost 1 base, and 14 bases lay in between. The germline CDR1 and CDR2 sequences are DFQATT and SNEGSKA (reference sequence). The CDR3 is made up of 14 amino acids. The part of the CDR3 DNA that was read is TGCAGTGCGTCCCGGGGGAGCCGCACAGATACG. Protein product: CSASRGSRTDT. The whole CDR3 protein reads CSASRGSRTDTQYF.

This clone has a handful of counts. With the read ending 3 residues before the CDR3 end, the germline J gene is used to fill in that end. V usage is TRBV19 and J usage is TRBJ1-1, with 8 bases fitting TRBD1. The trim removed 7 bases at V and 5 bases at J, leaving 9 bases unmatched. Germline V CDR1 and CDR2: LNHDA, SQIVND (reference sequence). This CDR3 contains 14 residues. The CDR3 reads CASIKTGALTEAFF. The part of the CDR3 DNA that was read is TGTGCCAGTATAAAGACAGGGGCTTTAACTGAA. Looking up the rest from reference TRBV19 and TRBJ1-1 gives the full variable domain: DGGITQSPKYLFRKEGQNVTLSCEQNLNHDAMYWYRQDPGQGLRLIYYSQIVNDFQKGDIAEGYSVSREKKESFPLTVTSAQKNPTAFYLCASIKTGALTEAFFGQGTRLTVV.

This clone was picked up a small number of times. The CDR3 goes on 3 residues after the read ends, and that part is filled in from the germline J gene. The rearrangement links TRBV5-1 to TRBJ2-5; tentative D call: TRBD1 (6 bases). This CDR3 region has 14 residues. Germline V gene sequence: CDR1 SGHRS, CDR2 YFSETQ. V gave up 0 bases and J gave up 2 bases, with 8 bases separating them. The DNA read from the CDR3 is TGCGCCAGCAGCTTGGGGACAGCTCAAGAGACC. It yields the protein CASSLGTAQET. The full-length CDR3 reads as CASSLGTAQETQYF.

Remarks on this clone: The read gets to within 3 residues of the CDR3 end, and the germline J gene fills in the rest. The chain is built from TRBV6-1 and TRBJ2-1; TRBD1 matches at 11 bases. Germline V CDR1 and CDR2: MNHNS, SASEGT. The CDR3 extends over 14 amino acids. V was clipped by 3 bases and J by 6 bases; unmatched bases: 1. CDR3 bases read: TGTGCCAGCAGTGACGGGACAGGGGGCAATGAG. Translation: CASSDGTGGNE. The entire CDR3 is CASSDGTGGNEQFF.

This clone has just a few counts. The read comes to an end 3 residues before the CDR3 does, leaving the germline J gene to fill in the end. The chain employs TRBV30 and TRBJ2-1, with 8 bases matching TRBD1. The CDR3 runs 18 residues. From germline, CDR1 is GTSNPN and CDR2 SVGIG (reference sequence). V trimming: 2 bases; J trimming: 2 bases; junction bases outside the gene matches: 14. This CDR3 reads CAWSRDRSAPSTYNEQFF. Incomplete CDR3 DNA: TGTGCCTGGAGTCGGGACAGGTCAGCTCCTTCCACCTACAATGAG.

This clone was counted only a few times. CDR3 DNA (partial): TGTGCCAGCAGCAGACGACATGACGAG. Residues: CASSRRHDE. The CDR3 reads in full as CASSRRHDEQYF. The chain has TRBV7-9 and TRBJ2-7; the D is unclear. The read halts 3 residues ahead of the CDR3 end, with the missing end drawn from the germline J gene. Per the germline V gene, CDR1 is SEHNR and CDR2 is FQNEAQ (reference sequence). This CDR3 spans 12 amino acids. The V end was cut by 5 bases, the J end by 5 bases, with 10 bases between.

In this sample, this clone turned up many times. The sequence runs out 3 residues before the end of the CDR3; the remainder is reconstructed from the germline J gene. The rearrangement uses TRBV2 and TRBJ1-3; a weak D match, TRBD1 (5 bases). V lost 10 bases and J lost 0, with 22 bases in between. CDR1 is SNHLY and CDR2 is FYNNEI in the germline V gene. The CDR3 contains 17 residues. The chain's CDR3 is CATKFEGRILSGNTIYF. The covered CDR3 bases are TGTGCCACCAAATTCGAGGGGCGCATACTCTCTGGAAACACC. The complete variable domain, with remaining parts taken from reference TRBV2 and TRBJ1-3, reads EPEVTQTPSHQVTQMGQEVILRCVPISNHLYFYWYRQILGQKVEFLVSFYNNEISEKSEIFDDQFSVERPDGSNFTLKIRSTKLEDSAMYFCATKFEGRILSGNTIYFGEGSWLTVV.

To note about this clone: The CDR3 goes on 3 residues after the read ends, and that part is filled in from the germline J gene. The chain carries TRBV19 and TRBJ2-3; 10 bases are a match to TRBD1. Per the germline V gene, CDR1 is LNHDA and CDR2 is SQIVND (reference sequence). The CDR3 spans 16 residues. V gave up 6 bases and J gave up 3 bases; unmatched junction bases: 9. CDR3 residues: CASSATGGGWTDTQYF. The part of the CDR3 DNA that was read is TGTGCCAGTAGCGCGACAGGGGGCGGGTGGACAGATACG.

This clone ranks as medium-sized. Coverage ceases 3 residues before the CDR3 finishes, and the germline J gene fills in the end. This chain uses TRBV5-1 with TRBJ2-3; 10 nucleotides align to TRBD1. The CDR3 contains 16 residues. With 0 bases clipped from V and 2 bases from J, the junction kept 3 bases outside the gene matches. Looked up from germline, CDR1 is SGHRS and CDR2 is YFSETQ. CDR3 DNA, as far as it was read: TGCGCCAGCAGCTTGGCGGGACAGGGGTCCACAGATACG. This translates into CASSLAGQGSTDT. The entire CDR3 reads CASSLAGQGSTDTQYF.